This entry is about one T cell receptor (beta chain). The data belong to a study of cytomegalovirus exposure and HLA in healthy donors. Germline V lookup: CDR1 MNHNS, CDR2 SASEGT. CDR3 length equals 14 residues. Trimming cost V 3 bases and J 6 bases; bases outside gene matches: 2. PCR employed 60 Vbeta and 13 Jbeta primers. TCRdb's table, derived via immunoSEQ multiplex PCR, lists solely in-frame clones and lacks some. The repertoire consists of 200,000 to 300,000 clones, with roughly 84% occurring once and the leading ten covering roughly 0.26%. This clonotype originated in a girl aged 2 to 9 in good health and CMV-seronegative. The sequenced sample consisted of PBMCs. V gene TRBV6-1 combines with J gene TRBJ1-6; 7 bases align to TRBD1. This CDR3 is CASSDRGVNSPLHF. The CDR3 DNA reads TGTGCCAGCAGTGACAGGGGGGTTAATTCACCCCTCCACTTT.